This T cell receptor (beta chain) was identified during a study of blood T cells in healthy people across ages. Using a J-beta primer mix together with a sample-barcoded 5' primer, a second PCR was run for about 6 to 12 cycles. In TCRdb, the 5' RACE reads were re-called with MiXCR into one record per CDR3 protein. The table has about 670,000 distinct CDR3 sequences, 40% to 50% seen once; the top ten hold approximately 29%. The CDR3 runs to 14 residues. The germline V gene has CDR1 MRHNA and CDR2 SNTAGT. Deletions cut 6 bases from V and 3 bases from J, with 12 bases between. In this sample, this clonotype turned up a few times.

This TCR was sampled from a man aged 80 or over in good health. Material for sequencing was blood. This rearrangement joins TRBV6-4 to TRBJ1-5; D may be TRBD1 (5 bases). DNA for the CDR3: TGTGCCAGCAGCCGGGACGGAAACAATCAGCCCCAGCATTTT. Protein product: CASSRDGNNQPQHF.